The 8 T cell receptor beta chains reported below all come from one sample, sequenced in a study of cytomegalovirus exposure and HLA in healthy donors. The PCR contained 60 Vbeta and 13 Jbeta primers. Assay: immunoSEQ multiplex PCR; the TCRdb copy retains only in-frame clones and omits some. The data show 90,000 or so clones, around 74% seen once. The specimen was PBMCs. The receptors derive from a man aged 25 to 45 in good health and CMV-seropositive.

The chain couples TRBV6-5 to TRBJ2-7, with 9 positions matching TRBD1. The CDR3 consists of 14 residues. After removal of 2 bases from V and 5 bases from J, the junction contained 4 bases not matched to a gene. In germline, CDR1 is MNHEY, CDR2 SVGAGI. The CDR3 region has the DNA TGTGCCAGCAGTTACACAGGGGGCGCGGACGAGCAGTACTTC. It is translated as CASSYTGGADEQYF.

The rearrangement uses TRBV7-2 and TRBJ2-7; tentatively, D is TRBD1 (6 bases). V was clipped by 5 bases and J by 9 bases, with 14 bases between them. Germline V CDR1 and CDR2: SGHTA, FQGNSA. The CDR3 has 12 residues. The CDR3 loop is CASSQPQGPQYF. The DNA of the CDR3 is TGTGCCAGCAGCCAACCACAGGGCCCGCAGTACTTC.

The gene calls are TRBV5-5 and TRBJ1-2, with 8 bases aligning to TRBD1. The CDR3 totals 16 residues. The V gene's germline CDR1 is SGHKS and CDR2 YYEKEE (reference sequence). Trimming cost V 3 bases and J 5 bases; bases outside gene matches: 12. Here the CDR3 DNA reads TGTGCCAGCAGCTCGCCGGCAGGGGGCTGGGGGTATGGCTACACCTTC. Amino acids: CASSSPAGGWGYGYTF.

CDR3 DNA: TGTGCCAGCACCGCTCAGTACACCGGGGAGCTGTTTTTT. This codes for CASTAQYTGELFF. The chain employs TRBV14 and TRBJ2-2; D gene unclear. The V gene's germline CDR1 is SGHDN and CDR2 FVKESK. This CDR3 contains 13 residues. V gave up 7 bases and J gave up 3 bases, with 9 bases separating them.

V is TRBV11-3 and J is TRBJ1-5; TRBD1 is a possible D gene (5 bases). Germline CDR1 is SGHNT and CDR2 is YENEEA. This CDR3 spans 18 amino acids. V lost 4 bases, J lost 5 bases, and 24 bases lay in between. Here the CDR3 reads CASSSKGRQSPEDQPQHF. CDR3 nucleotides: TGTGCCAGCAGCTCCAAGGGGCGGCAGAGCCCTGAGGATCAGCCCCAGCATTTT.

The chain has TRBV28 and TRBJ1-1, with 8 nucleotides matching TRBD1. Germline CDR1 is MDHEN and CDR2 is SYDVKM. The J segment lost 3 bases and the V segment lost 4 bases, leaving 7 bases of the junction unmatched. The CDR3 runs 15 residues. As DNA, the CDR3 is TGTGCCAGCAGTTCCCAACAGGGGGGCGACACTGAAGCTTTCTTT. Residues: CASSSQQGGDTEAFF. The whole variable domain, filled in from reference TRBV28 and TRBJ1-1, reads DVKVTQSSRYLVKRTGEKVFLECVQDMDHENMFWYRQDPGLGLRLIYFSYDVKMKEKGDIPEGYSVSREKKERFSLILESASTNQTSMYLCASSSQQGGDTEAFFGQGTRLTVV.

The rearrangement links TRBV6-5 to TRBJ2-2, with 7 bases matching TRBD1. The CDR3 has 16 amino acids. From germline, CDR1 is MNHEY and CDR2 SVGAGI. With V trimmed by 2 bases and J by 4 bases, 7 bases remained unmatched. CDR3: CASSYLNRGGTGELFF. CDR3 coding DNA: TGTGCCAGCAGTTACCTCAACAGGGGTGGCACCGGGGAGCTGTTTTTT.

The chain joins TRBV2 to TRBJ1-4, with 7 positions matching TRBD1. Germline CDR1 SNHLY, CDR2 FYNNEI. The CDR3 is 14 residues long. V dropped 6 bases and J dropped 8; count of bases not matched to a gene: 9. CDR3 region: CASREQGNGEKLFF. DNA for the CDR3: TGTGCCAGCAGGGAACAGGGGAATGGCGAAAAACTGTTTTTT.